The sequence of this TCR beta chain was determined in a study of blood T cell repertoires in COVID-19. In the original workflow: From reference gene primer amplification, estimates of nucleated cell counts were derived. Sequencing used immunoSEQ multiplex PCR; TCRdb keeps in-frame clones, though not all of them. That table gives V, J and clone size, and the DNA gave D and trimming. The data contain approximately 300,000 clones, 80% to 90% of them singletons. The V and J ends lost 1 base and 1 base respectively, with 7 bases between them. Germline-derived CDR1 and CDR2 are MGHRA and YSYEKL. The CDR3 extends over 14 amino acids.

The receptor was isolated from a woman younger than 45 who had recovered from COVID-19. The rearrangement links TRBV4-1 to TRBJ1-1, with D possibly TRBD1 on 6 matching bases. The sample consisted of PBMCs or T cells enriched from blood (not recorded which). The CDR3 here is CASSQADRNTEAFF. The CDR3 nucleotides are TGCGCCAGCAGCCAAGCGGACAGGAACACTGAAGCTTTCTTT.